This is a list of T cell receptor beta chains from one sample in a study of Graves' ophthalmopathy and Graves' hyperthyroidism. Using its own MiXCR run on the multiplex PCR reads, TCRdb lists one record per CDR3 protein. The repertoire has 350,000 to 450,000 distinct CDR3 sequences, about 17% of them found once; the top ten carry 1.5% to 2%. Sequenced sample: peripheral blood. These receptors all stem from a young woman with Graves' ophthalmopathy. The CDR3 runs from the conserved cysteine through the conserved F or W.

>TRBV19
CASSMNTVGNQPQHF
>TRBV24-1
CATRPYEQYF
>TRBV30
CAWSGWTSGRSSYEQYF
>TRBV12-3/TRBV12-4
CASRLLQGAGRNQPQHF
>TRBV10-3
CAISDSGEQYF
>TRBV20-1
CSARDRGPEAFF
>TRBV19
CASSVKGTYFYEQYF
>TRBV19
CASSDGQPAVGELFF
>TRBV28
CASSPREGPYEQYF
>TRBV11-2
CASSLDEAGRTEAFF
>TRBV4-3
CASSQGLPGRASSYEQYF
>TRBV7-8
CASSLRGLAGPLGEQYF
>TRBV10-3
CAISAEMGAGDGTRELFF
>TRBV20-1
CSASDRDRETQYF
>TRBV28
CASSSITTRTGEATGELFF
>TRBV10-3
CAISESMGSSYEQYF
>TRBV12-3/TRBV12-4
CASSLWASYEQYF
>TRBV7-2
CASSFRTGWTEAFF
>TRBV2
CASVRASGANVLTF
>TRBV6-5
CASRRDRNSYNSPLHF
>TRBV5-1
CATFPVGKNIQYF
>TRBV15
CATSRAQGSYGYTF
>TRBV7-2
CASSPSGGGRHEQYF
>TRBV19
CASSNTGGPYEQYF
>TRBV5-4
CASSLEQWNTEAFF
>TRBV28
CASSLPAGLSYEQYF
>TRBV15
CATSRPQEGNTEAFF
>TRBV6-2/TRBV6-3
CASSYLTEQYF
>TRBV7-9
CASTPSQGKYGYTF
>TRBV5-1
CASSLVERSGAF
>TRBV11-2
CASSLYLATRANQPQHF
>TRBV19
CASSKNRAGDMNTEAFF
>TRBV7-2
CASSSSVGYEQYF
>TRBV7-2
CASSLISDRAYEQYF
>TRBV19
CASSHRVVHGYTF
>TRBV20-1
CSARDPSGANVLTF
>TRBV28
CASSSTDGYSNQPQHF
>TRBV15
CATSRDLGGGAGAQHF
>TRBV6-2/TRBV6-3
CASSYSWLLANYGYTF
>TRBV5-1
CASSFGGTANYGYTF
>TRBV30
CAWSVTGRELFF
>TRBV6-1
CASRGLEAFF
>TRBV27
CASRSGRVTGELFF